This entry is about one TCR beta chain. These data originate in a study of shared clonotypes between healthy human individuals. CD45RO-negative CD8 cells positively selected for CCR7 made up the naive population, which excluded terminally differentiated effector memory CD45RA+ cells. Germline V gene sequence: CDR1 LNHDA, CDR2 SQIVND (reference sequence). V dropped 6 bases and J dropped 5 bases, with 17 bases sitting between them. This CDR3 spans 15 amino acids. The genomic DNA of each subset was split evenly across several immunoSEQ plates. The repertoire was sequenced with immunoSEQ multiplex PCR; TCRdb's copy has only in-frame clones and lacks some. Here the sample spans approximately 2,200,000 clones, around 93% being singletons.

The sequence came from a man aged 18 to 29 in good health. Some clones in this sample may be carry-over from other donors' samples. This chain connects TRBV19 to TRBJ1-5, with a possible D match to TRBD1 (6 bases). The specimen was naive CD8+ T cells from PBMCs. In nucleotides, the CDR3 is TGTGCCAGTAGGAATACAGGGCTGGGGGATCAGCCCCAGCATTTT. Translation: CASRNTGLGDQPQHF.